The source of this T cell receptor beta chain is a study of identical twins. Overall study findings and caveats: Monozygotic twin pairs showed more out-of-frame TCR alpha sharing than models estimated.

After template switching added a universal primer site, the resulting cDNA carried unique molecular identifiers. One entry per CDR3 protein results from TCRdb running MiXCR on the 5' RACE reads. The repertoire holds 700,000 or so distinct CDR3 sequences, with 8.6% as singletons. V trimming: 3 bases; J trimming: 4 bases; junction bases outside the gene matches: 13. In germline, CDR1 is MNHEY, CDR2 SMNVEV (reference sequence). The CDR3 is 18 amino acids. As regards this clonotype: Its antigen is unknown.

This sample was also put to use in a study of yellow fever vaccine responses in identical twins. That paper states: Convergence reportedly seemed to mark part of the twins' vaccine T cell response, with personalization marking the rest.

This sequence originates from a woman under 30 in good health. This chain joins TRBV27 and TRBJ2-2; 8 bases agree with TRBD1. The sample comprised PBMCs. The CDR3 here is CASSFYFLRTGFTGELFF. DNA of the CDR3: TGTGCCAGCAGTTTTTATTTTTTGAGGACAGGGTTCACCGGGGAGCTGTTTTTT.